Listed below are T cell receptor beta chains from one sample, sequenced in a study of blood T cells in healthy people across ages. One entry per CDR3 protein, called by TCRdb with MiXCR from the 5' RACE reads. The profile shows over 600,000 distinct CDR3 sequences, 20% to 25% of them singletons. The sequenced sample was blood. These receptors were collected from an older man in good health. Both conserved end residues are part of each CDR3. The D gene is left open where the match is weak. Expanded clones get a size class; other rows say once, few or many, or leave the size out.

>-|TRBV15|-|TRBJ2-3
CATSRAFTDTQYF
TGTGCCACCAGCAGAGCTTTCACAGATACGCAGTATTTT
>-|TRBV6-2/TRBV6-3|-|TRBJ2-7
CASSQPRSNSYEQYF
TGTGCCAGCAGTCAACCCAGGTCGAACTCCTACGAGCAGTACTTC
>-|TRBV29-1|-|TRBJ2-3
CSVLTDGDTQYF
TGCAGCGTTTTGACTGATGGCGATACGCAGTATTTT
>TRBD2|TRBV5-1|few|TRBJ2-3
CASSPVAGESSSTDTQYF
TGCGCCAGCAGCCCGGTAGCGGGAGAGTCCTCTAGCACAGATACGCAGTATTTT
>-|TRBV2|few|TRBJ2-3
CASSGSGSDTQYF
TGTGCCAGCAGTGGATCAGGGTCAGATACGCAGTATTTT
>TRBD2|TRBV24-1|-|TRBJ2-5
CATSAAGVETQYF
TGTGCCACCAGTGCAGCGGGAGTTGAGACCCAGTACTTC
>-|TRBV28|few|TRBJ2-7
CASSFQRGPPEQYF
TGTGCCAGCAGTTTTCAACGGGGGCCCCCCGAGCAGTACTTC
>-|TRBV20-1|-|TRBJ2-7
CSARDAQGAYEQYF
TGCAGTGCTAGAGACGCACAGGGTGCCTACGAGCAGTACTTC
>TRBD2|TRBV27|-|TRBJ2-5
CASSWGLAGVQETQYF
TGTGCCAGCAGTTGGGGGCTAGCGGGCGTCCAAGAGACCCAGTACTTC
>-|TRBV10-2|few|TRBJ2-5
CASSEDRTRGRVF
TGCGCCAGCAGTGAGGACAGAACTAGAGGCAGGGTCTTC
>-|TRBV4-1|many|TRBJ1-2
CASSQDAGKFGYTF
TGCGCCAGCAGCCAAGATGCAGGGAAGTTTGGCTACACCTTC
>TRBD2|TRBV5-1|few|TRBJ2-5
CASSLTSGEQETQYF
TGCGCCAGCAGCTTGACTAGCGGGGAGCAAGAGACCCAGTACTTC
>TRBD1|TRBV7-2|-|TRBJ2-5
CASSVQTGIQETQYF
TGTGCCAGCAGCGTTCAGACAGGGATACAAGAGACCCAGTACTTC
>-|TRBV7-8|few|TRBJ1-4
CASSSWMRGRNEKLFF
TGTGCCAGCAGCTCATGGATGAGGGGAAGAAATGAAAAACTGTTTTTT
>-|TRBV28|-|TRBJ2-7
CASSLPDTLEEQYF
TGTGCCAGCAGTTTACCGGACACCCTAGAGGAGCAGTACTTC
>-|TRBV24-1|few|TRBJ2-5
CATSDSLKRETQYF
TGTGCCACCAGTGATTCTCTCAAGAGGGAGACCCAGTACTTC
>TRBD1|TRBV20-1|-|TRBJ1-4
CSAPNRGFNEKLFF
TGCAGTGCACCTAACAGGGGCTTTAATGAAAAACTGTTTTTT
>-|TRBV4-1|few|TRBJ1-2
CASSQDSGGGYYGYTF
TGCGCCAGCAGCCAAGATAGTGGGGGCGGCTACTATGGCTACACCTTC
>TRBD2|TRBV6-5|-|TRBJ2-1
CASSYSTSGREQFF
TGTGCCAGCAGTTACTCGACTAGCGGGAGGGAGCAGTTCTTC
>-|TRBV4-1|few|TRBJ2-2
CASSQRGVGSNTGELFF
TGCGCCAGCAGCCAGAGAGGGGTTGGCTCGAACACCGGGGAGCTGTTTTTT
>-|TRBV11-2|-|TRBJ2-7
CASSFVVLNGEQYF
TGTGCCAGCAGCTTCGTTGTATTGAACGGGGAGCAGTACTTC
>-|TRBV4-1|-|TRBJ2-3
CASSQDGGSNLPQYF
TGCGCCAGCAGCCAAGATGGAGGCAGCAACCTGCCGCAGTATTTT
>-|TRBV15|few|TRBJ1-2
CATSRGGRTDGYTF
TGTGCCACCAGCAGAGGGGGACGTACGGATGGCTACACCTTC
>TRBD1|TRBV5-5|many|TRBJ2-6
CASSNLQGAGANVLTF
TGTGCCAGCAGCAACTTACAGGGGGCTGGGGCCAACGTCCTGACTTTC
>TRBD1|TRBV14|few|TRBJ2-5
CASSRGTAETQYF
TGTGCCAGCAGCCGTGGGACAGCAGAGACCCAGTACTTC
>-|TRBV30|-|TRBJ2-3
CAWSVSRTDTQYF
TGTGCCTGGAGTGTATCTAGGACAGATACGCAGTATTTT
>-|TRBV28|few|TRBJ2-5
CASSPRQKQETQYF
TGTGCCAGCAGTCCCCGACAGAAACAAGAGACCCAGTACTTC
>TRBD2|TRBV7-2|-|TRBJ2-3
CASSPGLGGDTQYF
TGTGCCAGCAGCCCGGGACTAGGAGGGGATACGCAGTATTTT
>-|TRBV19|-|TRBJ2-2
CASSITGGHTGELFF
TGTGCCAGTAGTATTACTGGGGGCCACACCGGGGAGCTGTTTTTT